This TCR beta chain came from a study of T cells in Graves' hyperthyroidism and ophthalmopathy. Researchers amplified the TCR beta CDR3 regions from RNA transcripts. The HTBI set primed first-round TCR CDR3 RT-PCR. TCRdb re-analysed the multiplex PCR reads in MiXCR, keeping a single row per CDR3 protein. The sample includes some 350,000 distinct CDR3 sequences, around 25% of them seen just once. As regards this clonotype: What it binds is unknown.

Criteria for exclusion of patients were uncontrolled infection, other autoimmune disease, pregnancy or lactation. Study observations and caveats: Ophthalmopathy, which appeared later, was predicted by the model a median around 6 months before onset. Blood shared most expanded thyroid clonotypes above 0.001.

Sequenced: blood. The source is a middle-aged man with Graves' hyperthyroidism.

Here the CDR3 DNA reads TGTGCCAGCAGCCAAGTGTGGACCCAGTACTTC. Protein product: CASSQVWTQYF. The chain employs TRBV3-1 and TRBJ2-5; D remains ambiguous. The CDR3 extends over 11 amino acids. Trimming cost V 1 base and J 7 bases, with 4 bases left between them. Germline CDR1 and CDR2: LGHDT and YNNKEL (reference sequence).